Listed below are T cell receptor beta chains from one sample, sequenced in a study of blood T cell repertoires in COVID-19. Data came from immunoSEQ multiplex PCR; TCRdb stores just in-frame clones and leaves some out. The sample lists fewer than 600,000 clones; more than 75% were seen once. Input material: PBMCs or T cells enriched from blood (not recorded which). These TCRs come from a woman aged 40 to 55 who had recovered from COVID-19. Each CDR3 is given with its conserved first and last residue. D genes are given only for firm matches. Only part of the rows carry a size: once, few, many, or a class if the clone is expanded.

clone size,D gene,V gene,J gene,CDR3 protein,CDR3 DNA
.,.,TRBV9,TRBJ1-1,CASSVGAEAFF,TGTGCCAGCAGCGTAGGCGCTGAAGCTTTCTTT
.,.,TRBV11-2,TRBJ2-1,CASSLQSSEQFF,TGTGCCAGCAGCTTACAGTCAAGTGAGCAGTTCTTC
.,.,TRBV4-3,TRBJ1-2,CASSQDRGTTNYGYTF,TGCGCCAGCAGCCAAGATCGCGGGACCACTAACTATGGCTACACCTTC
.,TRBD2,TRBV6-5,TRBJ2-7,CASSYSGVAGDEQYF,TGTGCCAGCAGTTACTCGGGCGTCGCGGGGGACGAGCAGTACTTC
.,.,TRBV18,TRBJ1-4,CASSPRTHEKLFF,TGTGCCAGCTCACCCAGAACCCATGAAAAACTGTTTTTT
.,TRBD2,TRBV2,TRBJ2-5,CASSDGLAGEYEETQYF,TGTGCCAGCAGTGATGGGCTAGCGGGAGAGTATGAAGAGACCCAGTACTTC
many,.,TRBV7-9,TRBJ1-3,CASSLGEEHGNTIYF,TGTGCCAGCAGCTTAGGGGAGGAACACGGAAACACCATATATTTT
.,.,TRBV2,TRBJ1-2,CAYNSANYGYTF,TGTGCCTACAACAGTGCTAACTATGGCTACACCTTC
.,.,TRBV5-1,TRBJ2-1,CASSLGRSEQFF,TGCGCCAGCAGCTTGGGGCGGAGTGAGCAGTTCTTC
.,.,TRBV2,TRBJ1-1,CASDGGMNTEAFF,TGTGCCAGCGATGGGGGCATGAACACTGAAGCTTTCTTT
.,TRBD2,TRBV5-5,TRBJ2-1,CASSKIAGHNEQFF,TGTGCCAGCAGCAAAATAGCGGGCCACAATGAGCAGTTCTTC
few,TRBD1,TRBV7-7,TRBJ2-7,CASSPGTGTYEQYF,TGTGCTAGCAGCCCCGGGACAGGAACCTACGAGCAGTACTTC
.,TRBD2,TRBV19,TRBJ2-2,CASSRRLAGGSGELFF,TGTGCCAGTAGTCGGAGACTAGCGGGAGGGTCCGGGGAGCTGTTTTTT
.,.,TRBV5-6,TRBJ2-5,CASSLAPGSAETQYF,TGTGCCAGCAGCTTGGCCCCCGGGAGTGCGGAGACCCAGTACTTC
.,TRBD2,TRBV6-5,TRBJ2-1,CASTGLAGGFEFF,TGTGCCAGCACCGGACTAGCGGGAGGTTTCGAGTTCTTC
few,.,TRBV6-5,TRBJ1-1,CASKVGASTEAFF,TGTGCCAGCAAAGTGGGGGCAAGCACTGAAGCTTTCTTT
.,.,TRBV6-5,TRBJ2-1,CASKIRVSYNEQFF,TGTGCCAGCAAGATCCGAGTGAGCTACAATGAGCAGTTCTTC
.,.,TRBV7-8,TRBJ2-5,CASSLRTEETQYF,TGTGCCAGCAGCCTCCGGACAGAAGAGACCCAGTACTTC
.,TRBD1,TRBV18,TRBJ1-4,CASSSSLQGEEKLFF,TGTGCCAGCTCATCGAGTCTCCAGGGGGAAGAAAAACTGTTTTTT
.,TRBD2,TRBV6-4,TRBJ2-3,CASSRGLAGSTDTQYF,TGTGCCAGCAGTCGCGGACTAGCGGGGAGCACAGATACGCAGTATTTT
.,.,TRBV6-4,TRBJ2-3,CASSDLPGFSTDTQYF,TGTGCCAGCAGCGACCTCCCCGGGTTCTCCACAGATACGCAGTATTTT
.,TRBD1,TRBV3-1/TRBV3-2,TRBJ1-1,CASSPRIRGQVGTEAFF,TGTGCCAGCAGCCCGCGAATTAGGGGGCAGGTGGGGACTGAAGCTTTCTTT